The 29 T cell receptor beta chains presented below share a single source sample, sequenced in a study of cytomegalovirus exposure and HLA in healthy donors (dated by TCRdb to the late 2010s). The receptor library was made with the immunoSEQ multiplex PCR assay. A mixture of 60 forward primers for TCR Vbeta segments and 13 reverse primers for TCR Jbeta segments was used in the multiplex PCR. This is the immuneACCESS table as TCRdb keeps it, with only in-frame sequences that have V and J called. A part of the clones is gone; compared with another copy, unresolved V genes explain less than half, and the rest is unexplained. Counted in this sample were 110,000 or so clones; around four fifths of them appeared once. Around 7.7% of the sample goes to the ten largest clones. Sequencing was performed on PBMCs. Receptor source: a woman aged 50 to 60 in good health and CMV-seropositive.

This rearrangement joins TRBV5-4 to TRBJ2-3, with D possibly TRBD2 on 5 matching bases. Germline V gene data show CDR1 as SGHNT and CDR2 as YYREEE (reference sequence). V was clipped by 0 bases and J by 8 bases, with 16 bases between them. This CDR3 is 15 amino acids long. CDR3 protein: CASSLGTPQPGTQYF. In nucleotides, the CDR3 is TGTGCCAGCAGCTTGGGGACTCCACAACCTGGTACGCAGTATTTT. Looking up the rest from reference TRBV5-4 and TRBJ2-3 gives the full variable domain: ETGVTQSPTHLIKTRGQQVTLRCSSQSGHNTVSWYQQALGQGPQFIFQYYREEENGRGNFPPRFSGLQFPNYSSELNVNALELDDSALYLCASSLGTPQPGTQYFGPGTRLTVL.

This sequence joins TRBV9 and TRBJ2-5; D is ambiguous. With 0 bases removed from V and 5 bases from J, the gap between germline ends came to 14 bases. This CDR3 contains 15 residues. The V gene's germline CDR1 is SGDLS and CDR2 YYNGEE. CDR3 in amino acids: CASSVVPGLEETQYF. The CDR3 DNA reads TGTGCCAGCAGCGTAGTTCCGGGTTTGGAGGAGACCCAGTACTTC.

The chain uses TRBV25-1 and TRBJ2-7, with D possibly matching TRBD1 (6 bases). The CDR3 runs to 14 residues. V lost 4 bases to trimming and J lost 2 bases, with 12 bases between them. Germline V gene data show CDR1 as MGHDK and CDR2 as SYGVNS. The CDR3 loop reads CASSGQDAPYEQYF. For the CDR3, the DNA is TGTGCCAGCAGTGGACAGGATGCGCCCTACGAGCAGTACTTC.

This clone was counted between two and nine times. The chain combines TRBV12-5 with TRBJ1-1, with D tentatively TRBD1 (6 bases). From germline, CDR1 is LGHNT and CDR2 FRNRAP. This CDR3 is 13 amino acids long. The V gene lost 8 bases and the J gene lost 5 bases, with 15 bases spanning the gap. CDR3 nucleotide sequence: TGTGCTAGTCAAGGGAGGGGGGGGACTGAAGCTTTCTTT. Translated: CASQGRGGTEAFF.

CDR3 nucleotide sequence: TGTGCCAGCAGGGGGGACAGGTTGTTTTATAATTCACCCCTCCACTTT. Encoded protein: CASRGDRLFYNSPLHF. The V call is TRBV2, the J call TRBJ1-6, with 8 bases matching TRBD1. J lost 4 bases, V lost 6 bases, and 8 bases had no gene match. Germline V lookup: CDR1 SNHLY, CDR2 FYNNEI. The CDR3 extends over 16 amino acids.

This chain connects TRBV2 to TRBJ1-1; D is unclear. Deletions cut 8 bases from V and 8 bases from J, with 15 bases between. The CDR3 runs 12 residues. CDR1 and CDR2 (germline): SNHLY, FYNNEI. The chain's CDR3 is CASDPWQAEAFF. CDR3 sequence (DNA): TGTGCCAGCGACCCGTGGCAGGCAGAAGCTTTCTTT.

This clone showed up just once. This chain links TRBV5-1 with TRBJ1-3; maybe TRBD1 (6 bases). V gave up 3 bases and J gave up 4 bases, with 11 bases separating them. CDR1 and CDR2 (germline): SGHRS, YFSETQ. The CDR3 is made up of 14 amino acids. The CDR3 nucleotides are TGCGCCAGCAGCTCGGACAGCCAAGGAAACACCATATATTTT. As protein: CASSSDSQGNTIYF.

Turning to this clone: A junction end diverges from the germline sequence, so it may reflect a read error. The V and J genes are TRBV7-7 and TRBJ2-3; 7 positions match TRBD2. Germline V gives CDR1 SSHAT, CDR2 FNYEAQ (reference sequence). The CDR3 spans 15 residues. The CDR3 region is CASSLGLAATDTQYF. The CDR3 DNA is TGTGCTAGCAGCTTAGGTCTAGCGGCCACAGATACGCAGTATTTT.

This clone showed up just a few times. The rearrangement links TRBV19 to TRBJ1-1; no firm D call. The V gene's germline CDR1 is LNHDA and CDR2 SQIVND (reference sequence). This CDR3 is 12 amino acids long. Trimming stripped 4 bases from V and 5 bases from J, with 8 bases between. The CDR3 coding sequence is TGTGCCAGTAGTACTCGCAGGACTGAAGCTTTCTTT. Translating it yields CASSTRRTEAFF.

With regard to this clone: At one end, the junction sequence differs from germline, possibly due to a read error. The CDR3: CASSGRDFSGANGLTF. The CDR3, as DNA: TGTGCCAGCAGCGGCCGGGACTTCTCTGGGGCCAACGGCCTGACTTTC. The J gene is TRBJ2-6, the V gene TRBV9, with D perhaps TRBD2 (6 bases). The length of the CDR3 is 16 residues. Germline CDR1 is SGDLS and CDR2 is YYNGEE.

This clone was seen more than once but under ten times. The genes are TRBV7-3 and TRBJ2-1; no firm D call. Trimming stripped 2 bases from V and 0 bases from J, with 8 bases between. Germline V gene sequence: CDR1 SGHTA, CDR2 FQGTGA. The CDR3 runs to 15 residues. The CDR3 sequence is CASSLDRSSYNEQFF. CDR3 bases: TGTGCCAGCAGCTTAGATAGGAGCTCCTACAATGAGCAGTTCTTC.

This clone has just a few counts. This chain joins TRBV15 and TRBJ2-1; D might be TRBD2 (5 bases). Germline-derived CDR1 and CDR2 are LNHNV and YYDKDF (reference sequence). Trimming cost V 5 bases and J 0 bases, with 17 bases left between them. CDR3 length: 17 amino acids. Here the CDR3 reads CATSHYGGGSSYNEQFF. The CDR3 DNA follows: TGTGCCACCAGCCATTATGGAGGCGGAAGCTCCTACAATGAGCAGTTCTTC.

The chain joins TRBV29-1 to TRBJ2-5; a weak D match, TRBD2 (6 bases). Between the trimmed V and J ends, which lost 1 base and 5 bases, there was a span of 11 bases. CDR1 SQVTM and CDR2 ANQGSEA come from the germline V gene. The CDR3 runs 13 residues. CDR3 nucleotides: TGCAGCGTTGAAGGGAGGGGCGCGGAGACCCAGTACTTC. Residues: CSVEGRGAETQYF. The complete variable domain, with remaining parts taken from reference TRBV29-1 and TRBJ2-5, reads SAVISQKPSRDICQRGTSLTIQCQVDSQVTMMFWYRQQPGQSLTLIATANQGSEATYESGFVIDKFPISRPNLTFSTLTVSNMSPEDSSIYLCSVEGRGAETQYFGPGTRLLVL.

This rearrangement joins TRBV4-3 to TRBJ2-1; D is perhaps TRBD1 (5 bases). Germline V gene lookup returns CDR1 LGHNA and CDR2 YSLEER. The V gene lost 3 bases and the J gene lost 5 bases, with 8 bases spanning the gap. The CDR3 is 13 residues long. The CDR3 spells CASSQGPDNEQFF. In DNA form, the CDR3 reads TGCGCCAGCAGCCAGGGGCCGGACAATGAGCAGTTCTTC.

J is TRBJ1-1 and V is TRBV7-3; 9 bases are a match to TRBD1. Trimming removed 5 bases from V and 3 bases from J; junction bases left unmatched: 4. This CDR3 has 14 amino acids. Germline CDR1 reads SGHTA; CDR2 reads FQGTGA. The CDR3 DNA follows: TGTGCCAGCAGCGTGACAGGGGGGCACACTGAAGCTTTCTTT. Amino acids: CASSVTGGHTEAFF.

J is TRBJ1-1 and V is TRBV25-1, with D tentatively TRBD1 (5 bases). Deletions cut 8 bases from V and 2 bases from J, with 12 bases between. The CDR3 is 13 amino acids. Germline V gene sequence: CDR1 MGHDK, CDR2 SYGVNS. The CDR3 bases are TGTGCCAGCGAGACAGACCCCAACACTGAAGCTTTCTTT. Its translation: CASETDPNTEAFF.

V and J are TRBV7-2 and TRBJ1-4, with unresolved D. The V gene lost 8 bases and the J gene lost 8 bases, with 15 bases spanning the gap. Germline CDR1 SGHTA, CDR2 FQGNSA. The CDR3 has 13 residues. The CDR3: CASGRDFSEKLFF. CDR3 bases: TGTGCCAGCGGCCGGGATTTTTCGGAAAAACTGTTTTTT. Supplemented by reference TRBV7-2 and TRBJ1-4, the full variable domain reads GAGVSQSPSNKVTEKGKDVELRCDPISGHTALYWYRQSLGQGLEFLIYFQGNSAPDKSGLPSDRFSAERTGGSVSTLTIQRTQQEDSAVYLCASGRDFSEKLFFGSGTQLSVL.

This sequence joins TRBV19 and TRBJ2-7; D is perhaps TRBD1 (6 bases). The germline V and J ends were trimmed by 4 bases and 3 bases, with 13 bases remaining between them. CDR3 length equals 14 residues. Looked up from germline, CDR1 is LNHDA and CDR2 is SQIVND (reference sequence). The CDR3 DNA is TGTGCCAGTAGTAGTAGGGGACAACTCTACGAGCAGTACTTC. It encodes CASSSRGQLYEQYF.

V and J are TRBV7-8 and TRBJ1-2; no reliable D call. The CDR3 totals 16 residues. Germline V gene sequence: CDR1 SGHVS, CDR2 FQNEAQ. Trimming removed 1 base from V and 2 bases from J, with 14 bases in between. CDR3 protein: CASSLGAGPQNYGYTF. CDR3 nucleotide sequence: TGTGCCAGCAGCTTAGGGGCAGGCCCACAGAACTATGGCTACACCTTC.

The chain combines TRBV12-5 with TRBJ2-1; maybe TRBD1 (5 bases). The V end lost 2 bases, the J end lost 9 bases, and 14 bases lay between the germline ends. Germline lookup yields CDR1 LGHNT and CDR2 FRNRAP. The CDR3 is made up of 14 amino acids. The CDR3 sequence is CASGLTAQVGEQFF. The CDR3 DNA reads TGTGCTAGTGGTTTGACAGCACAGGTGGGTGAGCAGTTCTTC.

The V gene is TRBV21-1, the J gene TRBJ2-5; the D segment call TRBD1 is taken from the table without a DNA check. TRBV21-1 is labeled a pseudogene. The CDR3 has 16 residues. In DNA form, the CDR3 reads TGTGCCAGCAGCAAAAAGGACAGGGGGGTAGAGGAGACCCAGTACTTC. Translation: CASSKKDRGVEETQYF.

This CDR3 reads CASSLQGREKETQYF. DNA of the CDR3: TGTGCCAGCAGCTTACAGGGAAGGGAAAAAGAGACCCAGTACTTC. The chain joins TRBV7-3 to TRBJ2-5, with D perhaps matching TRBD1 (5 bases). The CDR3 covers 15 residues. Between the trimmed V and J ends, which lost 2 bases and 3 bases, there was a span of 13 bases. Germline CDR1 reads SGHTA; CDR2 reads FQGTGA.

The genes are TRBV7-6 and TRBJ1-2; D remains unclear. This CDR3 region has 13 residues. V dropped 3 bases and J dropped 1 base, with 6 bases sitting between them. The germline CDR1 and CDR2 sequences are SGHVS and FNYEAQ. The CDR3 protein is CASSFGRNYGYTF. In nucleotides, the CDR3 is TGTGCCAGCAGCTTCGGTCGTAACTATGGCTACACCTTC.

The V and J genes are TRBV7-2 and TRBJ1-4; D is possibly TRBD1 (5 bases). Germline CDR1 is SGHTA and CDR2 is FQGNSA. Trimming pared 1 base from V and 8 bases from J, leaving 14 bases between. This CDR3 has 15 amino acids. Written as DNA, the CDR3 is TGTGCCAGCAGCTTAGTGGCAGGGCAATTGGAAAAACTGTTTTTT. It encodes CASSLVAGQLEKLFF.

In this sample, this clone turned up a few times. A read error may produce the germline difference seen at one junction end. The chain links TRBV4-3 to TRBJ2-6, with D tentatively TRBD1 (5 bases). Germline V gives CDR1 LGHNA, CDR2 YSLEER. The CDR3 consists of 19 residues. In DNA form, the CDR3 reads TGCGCCAGCAGCCAAGAGCTCGTTACGGTGGTATCTGGGGCCAACGGCCTGACTTTC. Protein: CASSQELVTVVSGANGLTF.

The DNA for the CDR3 is TGTGCCAGCAGTCGGGACAGCCCACTGAACACTGAAGCTTTCTTT. Protein product: CASSRDSPLNTEAFF. This chain joins TRBV6-1 and TRBJ1-1, with TRBD1 matching over 7 bases. Germline V gene sequence: CDR1 MNHNS, CDR2 SASEGT. V was pared by 5 bases and J by 0 bases, with 6 bases of the junction left unmatched. CDR3 size: 15 residues.

The genes are TRBV21-1 and TRBJ2-7; no check of the table's D call, TRBD2, against the DNA was made. TRBV21-1 is deemed a pseudogene. This CDR3 spans 11 amino acids. In DNA, the CDR3 is TGTGCCAGCAGCAAAGTCGCCGGGTATGGCTTC. It codes for CASSKVAGYGF.

This rearrangement joins TRBV4-1 to TRBJ1-4, with D perhaps TRBD1 (5 bases). V lost 8 bases to trimming and J lost 7 bases, with 20 bases between them. Germline CDR1 and CDR2: MGHRA and YSYEKL. The CDR3 is 15 amino acids. CDR3 sequence reads: CASGTGGWALEKLFF. The DNA for the CDR3 is TGCGCCAGCGGGACCGGGGGGTGGGCGCTTGAAAAACTGTTTTTT.

This sequence joins TRBV5-4 and TRBJ2-5, with 7 bases aligning to TRBD1. The DNA end lines up better with TRBJ2-7; the J call may be wrong. Germline CDR1 SGHNT, CDR2 YYREEE (reference sequence). The CDR3 consists of 14 residues. The CDR3 DNA follows: TGTGCCAGCAGCTTGGGGGGACAGTCCTACGAGCAGTACTTC. This translates into CASSLGGQSYEQYF.